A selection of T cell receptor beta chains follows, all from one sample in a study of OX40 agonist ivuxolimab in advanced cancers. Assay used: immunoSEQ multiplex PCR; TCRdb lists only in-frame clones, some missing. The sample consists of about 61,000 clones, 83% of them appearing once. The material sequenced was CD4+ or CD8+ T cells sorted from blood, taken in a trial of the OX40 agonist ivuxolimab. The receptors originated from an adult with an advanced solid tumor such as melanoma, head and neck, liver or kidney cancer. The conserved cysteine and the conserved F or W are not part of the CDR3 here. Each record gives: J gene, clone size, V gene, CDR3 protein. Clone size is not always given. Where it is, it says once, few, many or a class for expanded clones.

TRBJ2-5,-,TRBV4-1,ASSLGTSETQY
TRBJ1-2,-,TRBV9,ASSVAHPTYGYT
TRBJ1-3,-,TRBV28,ASSTAGNTIY
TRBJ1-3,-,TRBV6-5,ASSYSPATAGNTIY
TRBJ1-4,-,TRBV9,ASSGGTTNEKLF
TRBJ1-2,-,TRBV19,ASSIARDAYGYT
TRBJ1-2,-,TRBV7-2,ASSLADRLLYGYT
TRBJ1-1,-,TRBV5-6,ASSPISSDTEAF
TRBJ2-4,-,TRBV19,ASLAPASGNIQY
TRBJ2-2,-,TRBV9,ASSVATVANTGELF
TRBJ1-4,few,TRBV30,AWSVGEEKLF
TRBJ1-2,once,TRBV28,ASSWMNYGYT
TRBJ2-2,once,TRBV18,ASSPPNRRHIGELF
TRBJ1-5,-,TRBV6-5,ASSLEPTHQPQH
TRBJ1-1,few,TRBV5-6,ASTPRRGALTEAF
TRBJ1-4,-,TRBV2,ASSGPGQFFSSNEKLF
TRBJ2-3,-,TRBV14,ASSPWTSGGTDTQY
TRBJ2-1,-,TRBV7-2,ASSTGGTGRGYEQF
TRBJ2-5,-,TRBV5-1,ASTPPVGMETQY
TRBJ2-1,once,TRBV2,ASTRESSYNEQF
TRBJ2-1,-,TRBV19,ASSLRQVMTYNEQF
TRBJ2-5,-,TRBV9,ASSGSGGALETQY
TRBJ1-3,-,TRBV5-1,ASSPGGTGGTIY
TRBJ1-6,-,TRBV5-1,ASSPSGGGMNSPLH